This TCR beta chain was documented in a study of early T cells in non-severe SARS-CoV-2 infection. Study information: Unpaired chains resulted from sequencing bulk RNA of unsorted whole blood. Broader study findings: Comparison of clonotypes with VDJdb favored anti-spike CD8 responses while missing private and CD4 specificities.

This clonotype was observed at least ten times. Its matching antigen is unknown. Between the trimmed V and J ends, which lost 1 base and 1 base, there was a span of 7 bases. Germline V gives CDR1 SGHTA, CDR2 FQGTGA. CDR3 length: 14 residues. Separate cDNA molecules each had unique molecular identifiers attached to them. MiXCR was run by TCRdb on the 5' RACE reads, yielding one entry per CDR3 protein. In the table there are roughly 81,000 distinct CDR3 sequences, 9% to 14% of which are singletons. The sequenced sample was whole blood. The gene calls are TRBV7-3 and TRBJ1-1; D possibly corresponds to TRBD1 (5 bases). The receptor's source is an adult who was a healthcare worker with PCR-confirmed SARS-CoV-2 infection or an uninfected control (not recorded which). This CDR3 reads CASSLRGENTEAFF. The CDR3 DNA reads as TGTGCCAGCAGCTTAAGAGGGGAGAACACTGAAGCTTTCTTT.